The entry that follows covers one T cell receptor beta chain sequence. Its antigen is still unknown. Sequencing was performed with immunoSEQ multiplex PCR; in TCRdb, only in-frame clones are kept and a portion is missing. The repertoire holds 2,200 or so clones, 60% to 80% seen once, with less than 20% in the top ten. The germline V and J ends were trimmed by 5 bases and 11 bases, with 19 bases remaining between them. The CDR3 is 13 amino acids. The germline V gene has CDR1 SEHNR and CDR2 FQNEAQ (reference sequence). Enrolled prospectively were adult allogeneic hematopoietic cell transplant recipients whose graft-versus-host disease was steroid-refractory. The data stem from a study of tissue T cells after allogeneic stem cell transplantation. Study-level results: Shared clones across patients were few; motif clustering revealed tissue-specific shared signatures.

The V and J genes are TRBV7-9 and TRBJ2-7, with D tentatively TRBD1 (6 bases). The sequences come from ileal tissue, collected at autopsy. This clonotype was obtained from a male patient at least 60 years old with steroid-refractory graft-versus-host disease after an allogeneic stem cell transplant. Some T cells may trace back to the graft donor. CDR3 residues: CASSPERTVPKYF. The CDR3 bases are TGTGCCAGCAGCCCAGAGCGGACAGTGCCGAAGTACTTC.